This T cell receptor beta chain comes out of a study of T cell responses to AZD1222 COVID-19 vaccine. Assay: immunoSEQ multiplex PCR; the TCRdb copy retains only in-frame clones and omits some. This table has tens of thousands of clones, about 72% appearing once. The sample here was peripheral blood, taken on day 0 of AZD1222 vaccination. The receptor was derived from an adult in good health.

Written as DNA, the CDR3 is TGTGCCACCAGCAGCCTAGGGAATCAGCCCCAGCATTTT. Its translation is CATSSLGNQPQHF. The chain has TRBV15 and TRBJ1-5, with unresolved D. Per germline, CDR1 LNHNV and CDR2 YYDKDF (reference sequence). Deletions cut 3 bases from V and 4 bases from J, with 7 bases between. The CDR3 sequence is 13 residues long.